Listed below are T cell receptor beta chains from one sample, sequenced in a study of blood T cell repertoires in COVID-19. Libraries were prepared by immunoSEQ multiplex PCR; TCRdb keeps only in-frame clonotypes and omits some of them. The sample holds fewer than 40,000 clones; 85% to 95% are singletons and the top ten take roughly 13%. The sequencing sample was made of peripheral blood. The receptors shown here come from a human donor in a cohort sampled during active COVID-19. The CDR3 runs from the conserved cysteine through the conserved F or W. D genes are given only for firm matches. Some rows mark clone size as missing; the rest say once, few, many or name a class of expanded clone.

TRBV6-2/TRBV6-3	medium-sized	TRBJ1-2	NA	CASTPGEALSYGYTF	TGTGCCAGCACCCCAGGAGAAGCTTTATCTTATGGCTACACCTTC
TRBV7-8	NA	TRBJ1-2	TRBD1	CASSKGQANYGYTF	TGTGCCAGCAGCAAGGGACAGGCAAACTATGGCTACACCTTC
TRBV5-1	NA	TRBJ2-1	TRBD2	CASSPGVGRYDEQFF	TGCGCCAGCTCCCCTGGGGTCGGGAGGTACGATGAGCAGTTCTTC
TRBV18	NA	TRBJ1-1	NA	CASSRGGTEAFF	TGTGCCAGCTCCCGCGGTGGAACTGAAGCTTTCTTT
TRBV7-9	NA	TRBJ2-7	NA	CASSLGGTGLYEQYF	TGTGCCAGCAGCCTAGGTGGAACAGGGCTATACGAGCAGTACTTC
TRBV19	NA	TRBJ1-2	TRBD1	CASKRDSPYGYTF	TGTGCCAGTAAACGGGACAGCCCCTATGGCTACACCTTC
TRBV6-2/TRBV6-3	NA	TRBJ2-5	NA	CASSPLETQYF	TGTGCCAGCAGCCCCCTGGAGACCCAGTACTTC
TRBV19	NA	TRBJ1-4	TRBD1	CASRMGQGLGNEKLFF	TGTGCCAGTAGGATGGGACAGGGCCTTGGTAATGAAAAACTGTTTTTT
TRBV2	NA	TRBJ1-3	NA	CASIPEAAGNTIYF	TGTGCCAGCATACCGGAGGCAGCTGGAAACACCATATATTTT
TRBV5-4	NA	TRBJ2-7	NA	CASSLQGTYEQYF	TGTGCCAGCAGCTTGCAGGGAACCTACGAGCAGTACTTC
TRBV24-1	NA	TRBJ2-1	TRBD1	CATSAPLGTGGDEQFF	TGTGCCACCAGTGCCCCACTAGGGACAGGGGGAGACGAGCAGTTCTTC
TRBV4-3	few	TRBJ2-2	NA	CASSQDVASNPTGELFF	TGCGCCAGCAGCCAAGATGTCGCTTCTAACCCCACCGGGGAGCTGTTTTTT
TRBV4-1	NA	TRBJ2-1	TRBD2	CASSQLAGGYNEQFF	TGCGCCAGCAGCCAGCTAGCGGGAGGCTACAATGAGCAGTTCTTC
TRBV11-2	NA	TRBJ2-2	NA	CASSLAGELFF	TGTGCCAGCAGCTTAGCTGGGGAGCTGTTTTTT
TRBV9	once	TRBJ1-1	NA	CASSAHTGNTEAFF	TGTGCCAGCAGCGCGCATACAGGGAACACTGAAGCTTTCTTT
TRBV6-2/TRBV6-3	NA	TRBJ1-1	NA	CASSSTVPTEAFF	TGTGCCAGCAGTTCTACGGTTCCCACTGAAGCTTTCTTT
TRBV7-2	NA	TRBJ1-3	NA	CASSLTGAGNTIYF	TGTGCCAGCAGCTTGACAGGAGCTGGAAACACCATATATTTT
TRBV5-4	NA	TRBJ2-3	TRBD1	CASTSPRGPDTQYF	TGTGCCAGCACCAGCCCTAGGGGGCCGGATACGCAGTATTTT
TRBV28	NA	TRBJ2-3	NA	CASSSNTDTQYF	TGTGCCAGCAGTTCTAACACAGATACGCAGTATTTT
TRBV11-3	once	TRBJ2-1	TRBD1	CASSLWSKQGTFCNEQFF	TGTGCCAGCAGCTTGTGGAGCAAACAGGGGACCTTTTGCAATGAGCAGTTCTTC
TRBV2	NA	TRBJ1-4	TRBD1	CASRTGAREKLFF	TGTGCCAGCAGGACAGGGGCGCGGGAAAAACTGTTTTTT
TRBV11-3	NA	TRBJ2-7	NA	CASSLGGPKRGIEQYF	TGTGCCAGCAGCCTGGGGGGGCCAAAAAGGGGCATCGAGCAGTACTTC
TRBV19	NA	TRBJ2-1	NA	CAASPPTRSSYNEQFF	TGTGCCGCATCGCCCCCGACCCGGAGCTCCTACAATGAGCAGTTCTTC
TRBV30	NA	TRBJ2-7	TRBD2	CAWSVGTSEYEQYF	TGTGCCTGGAGTGTGGGGACTAGCGAGTACGAGCAGTACTTC
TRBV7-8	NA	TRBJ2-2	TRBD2	CASSLGTKANTGELFF	TGTGCCAGCAGCTTGGGGACTAAAGCGAACACCGGGGAGCTGTTTTTT
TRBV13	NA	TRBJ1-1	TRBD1	CASSSTGQGGTEAFF	TGTGCCAGCAGCTCCACCGGACAGGGAGGCACTGAAGCTTTCTTT
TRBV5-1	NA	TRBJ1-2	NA	CASSLDGGADLRRGYTF	TGCGCCAGCAGCTTGGATGGCGGAGCGGATCTAAGACGTGGCTACACCTTC
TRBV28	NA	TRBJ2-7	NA	CASRRNRVSSYEQYF	TGTGCCAGCAGACGGAACAGGGTATCGTCCTACGAGCAGTACTTC
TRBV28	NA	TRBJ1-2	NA	CASSLQQGRGYTF	TGTGCCAGCAGTTTGCAACAGGGTCGTGGCTACACCTTC
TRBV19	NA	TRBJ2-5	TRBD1	CASSRGDRGYLQETQYF	TGTGCCAGTAGTAGAGGGGACAGGGGATATTTACAAGAGACCCAGTACTTC
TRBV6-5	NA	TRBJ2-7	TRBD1	CASSPQGVTDEQYF	TGTGCCAGCAGTCCGCAGGGGGTTACCGACGAGCAGTACTTC
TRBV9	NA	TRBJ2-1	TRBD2	CASSVGAGEVGEQFF	TGTGCCAGCAGCGTAGGCGCGGGAGAGGTCGGTGAGCAGTTCTTC
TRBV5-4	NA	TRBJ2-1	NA	CASSYASPNDWSYNEQFF	TGTGCCAGCAGCTACGCGAGCCCAAATGACTGGTCCTACAATGAGCAGTTCTTC
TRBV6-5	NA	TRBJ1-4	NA	CASSPRDGSQEKLFF	TGTGCCAGCAGTCCCCGGGACGGGAGTCAAGAAAAACTGTTTTTT
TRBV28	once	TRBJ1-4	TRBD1	CASRTGLNEKLFF	TGTGCCAGCCGGACAGGGCTTAATGAAAAACTGTTTTTT
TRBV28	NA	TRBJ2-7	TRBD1	CASSKYRGQLYEQYF	TGTGCCAGCAGTAAATACAGGGGGCAACTCTACGAGCAGTACTTC
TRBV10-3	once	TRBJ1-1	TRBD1	CAISGDRDGFTAFF	TGTGCCATCAGTGGCGACAGGGATGGGTTTACGGCTTTCTTT
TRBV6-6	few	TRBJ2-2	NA	CASSSRLEGTTGELFF	TGTGCCAGCAGCTCCCGACTAGAAGGGACCACCGGGGAGCTGTTTTTT
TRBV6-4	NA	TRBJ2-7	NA	CASSRQGGETYEQYF	TGTGCCAGCAGTCGTCAAGGGGGGGAAACCTACGAGCAGTACTTC
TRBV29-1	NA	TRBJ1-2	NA	CSVGGLTGYGYTF	TGCAGCGTGGGTGGACTTACCGGGTATGGCTACACCTTC
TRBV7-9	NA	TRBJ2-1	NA	CASSFLATSSYNEQFF	TGTGCCAGCAGCTTCCTAGCCACGAGCTCCTACAATGAGCAGTTCTTC
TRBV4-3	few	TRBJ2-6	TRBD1	CASSHGDSGSGANVLTF	TGCGCCAGCAGCCACGGGGACAGCGGCTCTGGGGCCAACGTCCTGACTTTC
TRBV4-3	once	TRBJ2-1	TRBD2	CASSQDPSGIYNEQFF	TGCGCCAGCAGCCAAGATCCTAGCGGGATATACAATGAGCAGTTCTTC
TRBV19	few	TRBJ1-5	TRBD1	CASSDRGGQPQHF	TGTGCCAGTTCCGACAGGGGAGGTCAGCCCCAGCATTTT
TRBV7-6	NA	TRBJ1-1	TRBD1	CASSQGGTLTNTEAFF	TGTGCCAGCAGCCAGGGGGGCACTCTGACGAACACTGAAGCTTTCTTT
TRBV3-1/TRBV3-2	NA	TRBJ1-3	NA	CASSHSAHSGNTIYF	TGTGCCAGCAGCCATAGCGCTCATTCTGGAAACACCATATATTTT
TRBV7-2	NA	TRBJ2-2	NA	CASSLITKTGELFF	TGTGCCAGCAGCTTAATAACAAAGACCGGGGAGCTGTTTTTT
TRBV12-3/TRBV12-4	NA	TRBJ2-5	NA	CASSFQGQETQYF	TGTGCCAGCAGTTTTCAGGGTCAAGAGACCCAGTACTTC
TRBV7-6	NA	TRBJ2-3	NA	CASSPGADIDTQYF	TGTGCCAGCAGCCCAGGGGCGGACATAGATACGCAGTATTTT
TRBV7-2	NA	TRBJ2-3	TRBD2	CASSLVPSGGSRLDTQYF	TGTGCCAGCAGCTTAGTTCCAAGCGGGGGATCGCGTTTAGATACGCAGTATTTT
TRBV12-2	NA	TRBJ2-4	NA	CASRLAILVIGRVINIQYF	TGTGCAAGTCGCTTAGCGATACTCGTGATTGGGAGGGTTATCAACATTCAGTACTTC
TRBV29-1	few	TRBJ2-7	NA	CSVASEYEQYF	TGCAGCGTAGCTAGCGAATACGAGCAGTACTTC
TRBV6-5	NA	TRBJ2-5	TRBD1	CASRPTGGRAETQYF	TGTGCCAGCAGGCCGACAGGGGGCAGGGCAGAGACCCAGTACTTC
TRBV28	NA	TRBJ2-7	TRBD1	CASSAYRGSYEQYF	TGTGCCAGCAGTGCCTACAGGGGCTCCTACGAGCAGTACTTC
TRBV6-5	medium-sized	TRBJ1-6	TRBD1	CASGQAASNSPLHF	TGTGCCAGCGGACAGGCCGCTTCTAATTCACCCCTCCACTTT
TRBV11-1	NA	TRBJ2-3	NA	CASSLQVDTQYF	TGTGCCAGCAGCCTTCAGGTGGATACGCAGTATTTT